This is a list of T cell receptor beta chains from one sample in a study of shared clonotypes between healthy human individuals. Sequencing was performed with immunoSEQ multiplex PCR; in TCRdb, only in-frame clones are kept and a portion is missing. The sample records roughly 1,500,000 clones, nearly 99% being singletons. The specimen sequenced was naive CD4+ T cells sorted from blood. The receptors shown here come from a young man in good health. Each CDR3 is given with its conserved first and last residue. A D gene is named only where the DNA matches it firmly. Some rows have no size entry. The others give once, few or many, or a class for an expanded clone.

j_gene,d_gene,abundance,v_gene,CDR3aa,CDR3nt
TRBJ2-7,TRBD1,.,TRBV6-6,CASSPRTPGQGEEQYF,TGTGCCAGCAGCCCACGGACTCCGGGACAGGGTGAAGAGCAGTACTTC
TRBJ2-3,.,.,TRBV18,CASSPEVIPDTQYF,TGTGCCAGCTCACCGGAGGTCATACCAGATACGCAGTATTTT
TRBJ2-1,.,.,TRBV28,CASTRGGGAYNEQFF,TGTGCCAGCACCCGAGGGGGAGGGGCCTACAATGAGCAGTTCTTC
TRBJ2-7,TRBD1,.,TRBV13,CASSPPGQGEGEQYF,TGTGCCAGCAGCCCCCCGGGACAGGGGGAAGGCGAGCAGTACTTC
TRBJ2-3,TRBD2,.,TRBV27,CASSSKKLAGGPRSTDTQYF,TGTGCCAGCAGTTCCAAAAAACTAGCGGGAGGGCCTAGGAGCACAGATACGCAGTATTTT
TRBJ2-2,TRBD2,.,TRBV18,CASSPLGLASTGELFF,TGTGCCAGCTCACCCCTCGGACTAGCGTCCACCGGGGAGCTGTTTTTT
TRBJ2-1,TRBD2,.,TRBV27,CASTRLAFYNEQFF,TGTGCCAGCACCCGACTAGCGTTTTACAATGAGCAGTTCTTC
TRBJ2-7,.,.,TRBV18,CASSPITGTPSYEQYF,TGTGCCAGCTCACCGATAACCGGGACACCGTCCTACGAGCAGTACTTC
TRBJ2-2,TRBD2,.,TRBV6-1,CASSISSAGTGELFF,TGTGCCAGCAGTATCAGTTCAGCGGGGACCGGGGAGCTGTTTTTT
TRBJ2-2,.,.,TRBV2,CASQPHLGGNTGELFF,TGTGCCAGCCAGCCCCATCTAGGGGGGAACACCGGGGAGCTGTTTTTT
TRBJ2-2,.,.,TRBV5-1,CASRDGAGTGELFF,TGCGCCAGCAGGGATGGGGCTGGGACCGGGGAGCTGTTTTTT
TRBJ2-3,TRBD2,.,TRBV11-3,CASSRRGTSGTYTDTQYF,TGTGCCAGCAGCCGCCGGGGGACTAGCGGAACCTACACAGATACGCAGTATTTT
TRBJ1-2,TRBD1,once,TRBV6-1,CASSDLFPNDRDGYTF,TGTGCCAGCAGTGATTTATTCCCCAATGACAGGGATGGCTACACCTTC
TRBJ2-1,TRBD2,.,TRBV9,CASSLRTSGRDYNEQFF,TGTGCCAGCAGCCTACGGACTAGCGGGAGGGACTACAATGAGCAGTTCTTC